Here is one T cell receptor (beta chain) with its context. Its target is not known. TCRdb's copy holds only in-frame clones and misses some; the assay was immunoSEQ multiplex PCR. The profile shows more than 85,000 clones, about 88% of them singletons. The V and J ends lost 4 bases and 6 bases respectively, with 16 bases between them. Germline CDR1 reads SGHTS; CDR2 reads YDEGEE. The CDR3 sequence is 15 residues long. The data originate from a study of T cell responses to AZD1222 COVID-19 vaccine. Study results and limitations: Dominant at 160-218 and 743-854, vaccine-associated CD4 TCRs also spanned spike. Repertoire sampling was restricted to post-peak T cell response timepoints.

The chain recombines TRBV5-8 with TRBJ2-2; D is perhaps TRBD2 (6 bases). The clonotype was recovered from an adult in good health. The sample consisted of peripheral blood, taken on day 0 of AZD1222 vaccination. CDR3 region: CASSTRPGEAGELFF. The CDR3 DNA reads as TGTGCCAGCAGCACCCGGCCCGGGGAGGCCGGGGAGCTGTTTTTT.